These 4 T cell receptor beta chains were all obtained from the same sample, sequenced in a study of OX40 agonist ivuxolimab in advanced cancers. Profiled with immunoSEQ multiplex PCR; TCRdb holds only in-frame clones, not every one. This table holds about 94,000 clones, around 87% found once. Source: CD4+ or CD8+ T cells sorted from blood, taken in a trial of the OX40 agonist ivuxolimab. These receptor sequences come from an adult with an advanced solid tumor such as melanoma, head and neck, liver or kidney cancer.

The rearrangement joins TRBV4-1 to TRBJ2-5; 8 positions match TRBD2. The germline V gene has CDR1 MGHRA and CDR2 YSYEKL. This CDR3 comprises 16 residues. J was trimmed by 0 bases and V by 0 bases; bases with no gene match: 3. CDR3 sequence reads: CASSQEERGNQETQYF. In DNA, the CDR3 is TGCGCCAGCAGCCAAGAAGAGCGGGGGAACCAAGAGACCCAGTACTTC.

CDR3 bases: TGTGCCAGCAACAGGATCACCGGGACAGGGGGCAGCTACAATGAGCAGTTCTTC. Protein product: CASNRITGTGGSYNEQFF. V is TRBV11-2 and J is TRBJ2-1, with 12 bases fitting TRBD1. The germline V gene encodes CDR1 SGHAT and CDR2 FQNNGV. The CDR3 contains 18 residues. Trimming removed 7 bases from V and 3 bases from J; junction bases left unmatched: 13.

CDR3: CASSAPGPGGNEQFF. Written as DNA, the CDR3 is TGTGCCAGCAGCGCGCCGGGTCCCGGGGGCAATGAGCAGTTCTTC. The chain combines TRBV7-3 with TRBJ2-1, with D tentatively TRBD2 (6 bases). The CDR3 spans 15 residues. Trimming took off 5 bases at V and 6 bases at J, with 17 bases between the two ends. CDR1 is SGHTA, CDR2 FQGTGA, per germline. Full variable domain (remainder filled in from reference TRBV7-3 and TRBJ2-1): GAGVSQTPSNKVTEKGKYVELRCDPISGHTALYWYRQSLGQGPEFLIYFQGTGAADDSGLPNDRFFAVRPEGSVSTLKIQRTERGDSAVYLCASSAPGPGGNEQFFGPGTRLTVL.

The V and J genes are TRBV11-2 and TRBJ2-3; 11 bases agree with TRBD2. The CDR3 consists of 19 residues. V gave up 0 bases and J gave up 0 bases; unmatched junction bases: 8. Germline CDR1 reads SGHAT; CDR2 reads FQNNGV. CDR3 sequence: CASSLDLLAGDPSTDTQYF. CDR3 DNA sequence: TGTGCCAGCAGCTTAGATTTACTAGCGGGAGATCCTAGCACAGATACGCAGTATTTT.